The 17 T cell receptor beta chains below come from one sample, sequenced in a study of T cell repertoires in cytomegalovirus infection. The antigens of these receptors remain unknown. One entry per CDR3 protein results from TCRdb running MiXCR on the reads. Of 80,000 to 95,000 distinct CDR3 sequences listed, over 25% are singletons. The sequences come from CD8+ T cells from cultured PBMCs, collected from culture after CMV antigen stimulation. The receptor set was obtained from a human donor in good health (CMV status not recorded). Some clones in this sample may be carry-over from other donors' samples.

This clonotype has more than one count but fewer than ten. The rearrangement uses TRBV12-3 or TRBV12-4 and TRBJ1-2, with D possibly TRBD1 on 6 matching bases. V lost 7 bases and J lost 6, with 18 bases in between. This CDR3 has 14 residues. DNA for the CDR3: TGTGCCAGCACCCATGCGGGGGGCGGAAATGGCTACACCTTC. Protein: CASTHAGGGNGYTF.

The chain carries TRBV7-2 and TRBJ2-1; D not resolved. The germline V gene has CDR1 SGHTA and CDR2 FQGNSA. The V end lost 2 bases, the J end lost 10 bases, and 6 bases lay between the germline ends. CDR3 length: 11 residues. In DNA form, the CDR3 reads TGTGCCAGCAGCTTAACATCGGAGCAGTTCTTC. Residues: CASSLTSEQFF. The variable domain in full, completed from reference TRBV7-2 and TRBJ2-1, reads GAGVSQSPSNKVTEKGKDVELRCDPISGHTALYWYRQSLGQGLEFLIYFQGNSAPDKSGLPSDRFSAERTGGSVSTLTIQRTQQEDSAVYLCASSLTSEQFFGPGTRLTVL.

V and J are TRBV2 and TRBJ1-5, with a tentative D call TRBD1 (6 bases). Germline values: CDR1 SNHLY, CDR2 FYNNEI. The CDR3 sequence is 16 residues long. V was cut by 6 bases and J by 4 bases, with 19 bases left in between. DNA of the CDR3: TGTGCCAGCAGCGAGGGGGACACTCCCGAAAATCAGCCCCAGCATTTT. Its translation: CASSEGDTPENQPQHF.

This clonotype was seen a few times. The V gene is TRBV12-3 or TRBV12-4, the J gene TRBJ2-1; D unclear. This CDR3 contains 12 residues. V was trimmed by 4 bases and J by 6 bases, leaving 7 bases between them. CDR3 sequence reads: CASSSPGNEQFF. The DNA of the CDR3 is TGTGCCAGCAGTTCCCCGGGCAATGAGCAGTTCTTC.

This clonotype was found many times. The DNA for the CDR3 is TGTGCCAGCAGCTTACCGGGCCAGGGCTATGGCTACACCTTC. Translated: CASSLPGQGYGYTF. The chain recombines TRBV7-2 with TRBJ1-2, with D perhaps matching TRBD1 (5 bases). Trimming shortened V by 2 bases and J by 4 bases, and 11 bases separated the two germline ends. CDR1 and CDR2 (germline): SGHTA, FQGNSA. The CDR3 extends over 14 amino acids.

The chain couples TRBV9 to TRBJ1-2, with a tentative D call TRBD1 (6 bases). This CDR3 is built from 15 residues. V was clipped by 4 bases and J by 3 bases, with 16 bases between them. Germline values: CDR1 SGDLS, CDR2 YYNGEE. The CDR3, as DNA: TGTGCCAGCAGCCCCCCTACAGGGAGAGACTATGGCTACACCTTC. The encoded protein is CASSPPTGRDYGYTF.

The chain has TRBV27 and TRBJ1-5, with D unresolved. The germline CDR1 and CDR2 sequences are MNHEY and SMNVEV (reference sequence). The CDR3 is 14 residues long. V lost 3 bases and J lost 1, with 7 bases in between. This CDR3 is CASSFVGSNQPQHF. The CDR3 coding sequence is TGTGCCAGCAGTTTCGTGGGCAGCAATCAGCCCCAGCATTTT.

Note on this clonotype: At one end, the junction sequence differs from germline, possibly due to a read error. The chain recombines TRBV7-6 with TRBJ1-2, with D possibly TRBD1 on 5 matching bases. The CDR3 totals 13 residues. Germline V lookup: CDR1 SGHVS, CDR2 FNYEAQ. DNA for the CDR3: TGTGTCAGCAGCTTAGTCCAGGGACCGGGCTACACCTTC. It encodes CVSSLVQGPGYTF.

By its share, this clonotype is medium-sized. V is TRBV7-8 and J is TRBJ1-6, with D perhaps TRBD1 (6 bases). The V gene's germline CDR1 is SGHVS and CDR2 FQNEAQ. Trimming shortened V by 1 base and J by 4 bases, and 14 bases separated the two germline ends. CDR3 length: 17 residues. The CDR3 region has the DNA TGTGCCAGCAGCTTAGTCCCTGGACAGAAGTATAATTCACCCCTCCACTTT. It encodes CASSLVPGQKYNSPLHF.

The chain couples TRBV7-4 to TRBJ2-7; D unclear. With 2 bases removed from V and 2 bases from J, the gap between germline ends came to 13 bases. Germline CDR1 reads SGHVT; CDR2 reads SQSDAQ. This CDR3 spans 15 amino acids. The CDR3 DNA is TGTGCCAGCAGCTTATCCGGTGGGCTTACCTACGAGCAGTACTTC. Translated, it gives CASSLSGGLTYEQYF.

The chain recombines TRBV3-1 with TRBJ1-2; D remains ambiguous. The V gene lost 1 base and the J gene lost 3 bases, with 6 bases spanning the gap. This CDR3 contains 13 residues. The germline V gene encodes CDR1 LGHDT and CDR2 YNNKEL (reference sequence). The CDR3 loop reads CASSQGHYYGYTF. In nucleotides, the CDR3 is TGTGCCAGCAGCCAAGGGCACTACTATGGCTACACCTTC.

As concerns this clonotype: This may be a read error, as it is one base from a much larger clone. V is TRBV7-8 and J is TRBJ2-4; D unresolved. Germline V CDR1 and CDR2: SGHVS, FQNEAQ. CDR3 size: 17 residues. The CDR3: CVSSFHSNPTAKNIQYF. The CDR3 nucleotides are TGTGTCAGCAGCTTTCATTCTAACCCTACGGCCAAAAACATTCAGTACTTC. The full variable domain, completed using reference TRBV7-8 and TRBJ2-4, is GAGVSQSPRYKVAKRGQDVALRCDPISGHVSLFWYQQALGQGPEFLTYFQNEAQLDKSGLPSDRFFAERPEGSVSTLKIQRTQQEDSAVYLCVSSFHSNPTAKNIQYFGAGTRLSVL.

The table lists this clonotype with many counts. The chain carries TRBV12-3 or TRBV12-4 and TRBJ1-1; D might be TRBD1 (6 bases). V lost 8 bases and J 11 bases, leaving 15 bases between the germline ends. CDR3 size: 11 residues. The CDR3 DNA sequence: TGTGCCAGCTTAACAGGGACTCGGGCTTTCTTT. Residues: CASLTGTRAFF.

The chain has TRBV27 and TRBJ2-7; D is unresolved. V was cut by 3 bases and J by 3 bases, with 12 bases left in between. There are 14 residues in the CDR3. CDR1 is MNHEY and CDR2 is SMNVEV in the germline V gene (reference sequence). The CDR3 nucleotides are TGTGCCAGCAGTTTCGGATCGGCAGGCTACGAGCAGTACTTC. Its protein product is CASSFGSAGYEQYF.

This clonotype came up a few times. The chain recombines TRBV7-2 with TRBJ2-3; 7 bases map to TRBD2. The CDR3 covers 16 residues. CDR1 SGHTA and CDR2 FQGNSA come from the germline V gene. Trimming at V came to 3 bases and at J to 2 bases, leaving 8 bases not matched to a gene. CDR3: CASSLLAGLITDTQYF. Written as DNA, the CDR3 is TGTGCCAGCAGCTTGTTAGCGGGCCTGATCACAGATACGCAGTATTTT.

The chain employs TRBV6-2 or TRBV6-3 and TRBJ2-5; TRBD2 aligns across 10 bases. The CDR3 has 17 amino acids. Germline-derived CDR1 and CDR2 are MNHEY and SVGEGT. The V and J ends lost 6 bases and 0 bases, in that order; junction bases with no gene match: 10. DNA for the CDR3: TGTGCCAGCAGGGAGAGCGGGGGGGGCCAGTACCAAGAGACCCAGTACTTC. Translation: CASRESGGGQYQETQYF.

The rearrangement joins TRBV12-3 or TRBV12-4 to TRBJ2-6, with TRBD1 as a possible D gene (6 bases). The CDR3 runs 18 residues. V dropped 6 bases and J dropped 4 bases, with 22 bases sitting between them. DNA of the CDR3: TGTGCCAGCAGCCTGGGGGAGACAGGACCGGTCGGGGCCAACGTCCTGACTTTC. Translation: CASSLGETGPVGANVLTF.